The 20 T cell receptor beta chains reported below all come from one sample, sequenced in a study of cytomegalovirus exposure and HLA in healthy donors. PCR used 60 Vbeta primers and 13 Jbeta primers. The repertoire was sequenced with immunoSEQ multiplex PCR; TCRdb's copy has only in-frame clones and lacks some. Of some 140,000 clones listed, approximately 61% are singletons. Sequenced sample: PBMCs. Receptors originate from a woman aged 40 to 50 in good health and CMV-seronegative.

The chain links TRBV4-1 to TRBJ2-1; TRBD2 aligns across 7 bases. Germline V gene sequence: CDR1 MGHRA, CDR2 YSYEKL. The CDR3 covers 16 residues. V dropped 0 bases and J dropped 12; count of bases not matched to a gene: 14. CDR3 sequence: CASSQDREVAGGGQFF. Here the CDR3 DNA reads TGCGCCAGCAGCCAAGATAGGGAAGTAGCGGGCGGGGGGCAGTTCTTC.

The CDR3 bases are TGTGCCAGCAGCCTAGGGGAGGTGGCTGAAGCTTTCTTT. Its protein is CASSLGEVAEAFF. The V gene is TRBV5-4, the J gene TRBJ1-1, with D possibly being TRBD1 (5 bases). CDR3 size: 13 residues. Per the germline V gene, CDR1 is SGHNT and CDR2 is YYREEE (reference sequence). Trimming cost V 4 bases and J 6 bases, with 13 bases left between them. The entire variable domain, with the rest obtained from reference TRBV5-4 and TRBJ1-1, is as follows: ETGVTQSPTHLIKTRGQQVTLRCSSQSGHNTVSWYQQALGQGPQFIFQYYREEENGRGNFPPRFSGLQFPNYSSELNVNALELDDSALYLCASSLGEVAEAFFGQGTRLTVV.

The chain is built from TRBV6-6 and TRBJ2-3, with a possible D match to TRBD2 (6 bases). With 2 bases removed from V and 2 bases from J, the gap between germline ends came to 11 bases. Germline lookup yields CDR1 MNHNY and CDR2 SVGAGI (reference sequence). The CDR3 consists of 15 residues. In nucleotides, the CDR3 is TGTGCCAGCAGTTACCTGGGGGAGGACACAGATACGCAGTATTTT. Translation gives CASSYLGEDTDTQYF.

The rearrangement uses TRBV4-1 and TRBJ2-7; possible D gene TRBD1, 6 bases. The germline CDR1 and CDR2 sequences are MGHRA and YSYEKL. Trimming removed 4 bases at V and 0 bases at J, with 13 bases between. The CDR3 length is 15 residues. Here the CDR3 reads CASSLTLDSSYEQYF. Written as DNA, the CDR3 is TGCGCCAGCAGCCTAACCCTGGACAGCTCCTACGAGCAGTACTTC.

The CDR3 loop reads CASRQGPNTEAFF. As DNA, the CDR3 is TGTGCCAGTCGACAGGGCCCGAACACTGAAGCTTTCTTT. The chain has TRBV19 and TRBJ1-1, with 7 bases lining up with TRBD1. Germline CDR1 reads LNHDA; CDR2 reads SQIVND (reference sequence). Trimming at V came to 8 bases and at J to 1 base, leaving 4 bases not matched to a gene. This CDR3 region has 13 residues. The whole variable domain, filled in from reference TRBV19 and TRBJ1-1, reads DGGITQSPKYLFRKEGQNVTLSCEQNLNHDAMYWYRQDPGQGLRLIYYSQIVNDFQKGDIAEGYSVSREKKESFPLTVTSAQKNPTAFYLCASRQGPNTEAFFGQGTRLTVV.

This sequence joins TRBV5-1 and TRBJ1-1, with D possibly TRBD1 on 5 matching bases. Between the trimmed V and J ends, which lost 4 bases and 1 base, there was a span of 11 bases. The CDR3 has 14 residues. In germline, CDR1 is SGHRS, CDR2 YFSETQ. CDR3 amino acids: CASSPAGKNTEAFF. In nucleotides, the CDR3 is TGCGCCAGCAGCCCGGCAGGGAAGAACACTGAAGCTTTCTTT.

This clone was detected a few times. The chain couples TRBV19 to TRBJ1-1, with 8 bases fitting TRBD1. Germline CDR1 and CDR2: LNHDA and SQIVND (reference sequence). V gave up 4 bases and J gave up 3 bases; unmatched junction bases: 7. The CDR3 is made up of 15 amino acids. The CDR3 sequence is CASSTDRVRDTEAFF. In nucleotides, the CDR3 is TGTGCCAGTAGTACGGACAGGGTTCGGGACACTGAAGCTTTCTTT.

This chain links TRBV6-1 with TRBJ1-1, with D possibly TRBD1 on 5 matching bases. This CDR3 is built from 15 residues. The germline V and J ends were trimmed by 0 bases and 1 base, with 9 bases remaining between them. The germline V gene encodes CDR1 MNHNS and CDR2 SASEGT. The CDR3 DNA follows: TGTGCCAGCAGTGAAGCTCGACAGCCGAACACTGAAGCTTTCTTT. Residues: CASSEARQPNTEAFF.

This chain uses TRBV10-3 with TRBJ1-1; D gene unclear. Trimming removed 11 bases at V and 3 bases at J, with 10 bases between. The V gene's germline CDR1 is ENHRY and CDR2 SYGVKD. CDR3 length: 11 residues. CDR3 coding DNA: TGTGCCGTCTCGATAGACACTGAAGCTTTCTTT. It encodes CAVSIDTEAFF.

V usage is TRBV4-2 and J usage is TRBJ2-3; perhaps TRBD2 as D (7 bases). CDR1 and CDR2 (germline): LGHNA, YNFKEQ. Between the trimmed V and J ends, which lost 0 bases and 4 bases, there was a span of 14 bases. The CDR3 totals 16 residues. The CDR3 DNA reads as TGTGCCAGCAGCCAAGATCAGGGCGGGGGCGCAGATACGCAGTATTTT. Encoded protein: CASSQDQGGGADTQYF.

The V and J genes are TRBV28 and TRBJ1-3, with D tentatively TRBD1 (5 bases). This CDR3 contains 20 residues. Germline lookup yields CDR1 MDHEN and CDR2 SYDVKM. Between the trimmed V and J ends, which lost 2 bases and 0 bases, there was a span of 23 bases. CDR3 nucleotides: TGTGCCAGCAGTTTAGTTTGGTATAATTCAGGGCGAAACTCTGGAAACACCATATATTTT. This codes for CASSLVWYNSGRNSGNTIYF.

Of note for this clone: Other DNA sequences in the sample encode the same CDR3. This sequence joins TRBV6-5 and TRBJ1-5, with D perhaps TRBD1 (6 bases). From germline, CDR1 is MNHEY and CDR2 SVGAGI. This CDR3 is 14 amino acids long. V dropped 5 bases and J dropped 0 bases, with 8 bases sitting between them. The CDR3 DNA reads as TGTGCCAGCAGTGAACAGGGTAGCAATCAGCCCCAGCATTTT. Translated, it gives CASSEQGSNQPQHF.

V and J are TRBV5-1 and TRBJ1-1, with 8 bases matching TRBD1. From germline, CDR1 is SGHRS and CDR2 YFSETQ. Trimming cost V 7 bases and J 3 bases; bases outside gene matches: 8. This CDR3 is built from 14 residues. The CDR3 protein is CASARQGMDTEAFF. The CDR3 DNA follows: TGCGCCAGCGCCAGACAGGGGATGGACACTGAAGCTTTCTTT.

V and J are TRBV29-1 and TRBJ2-2, with D perhaps matching TRBD2 (6 bases). The CDR3 is made up of 11 amino acids. CDR1 is SQVTM and CDR2 is ANQGSEA in the germline V gene. The CDR3 DNA sequence: TGCAGTGCGCAGGGAGGAGGGGAGCTGTTTTTT. Protein product: CSAQGGGELFF.

The V gene is TRBV6-5, the J gene TRBJ1-1; TRBD1 might be the D (6 bases). The length of the CDR3 is 14 residues. V gave up 3 bases and J gave up 1 base, with 9 bases separating them. Germline V gives CDR1 MNHEY, CDR2 SVGAGI. The CDR3 is CASSYDRRNTEAFF. For the CDR3, the DNA is TGTGCCAGCAGTTATGACAGGCGGAACACTGAAGCTTTCTTT.

V gene TRBV5-4 combines with J gene TRBJ2-2; 9 nucleotides line up with TRBD1. CDR3 length: 15 amino acids. V was clipped by 2 bases and J by 7 bases; unmatched bases: 6. Germline-derived CDR1 and CDR2 are SGHNT and YYREEE (reference sequence). In DNA, the CDR3 is TGTGCCAGCAGCTTTAACAGGGGGCGAATCGGGGAGCTGTTTTTT. Protein: CASSFNRGRIGELFF.

The V gene is TRBV7-9, the J gene TRBJ1-4; maybe TRBD1 (5 bases). Germline V lookup: CDR1 SEHNR, CDR2 FQNEAQ (reference sequence). CDR3 length: 14 residues. The V end was cut by 5 bases, the J end by 5 bases, with 12 bases between. This chain's CDR3 is CASSPGRANEKLFF. The CDR3 DNA follows: TGTGCCAGCAGCCCCGGCAGGGCAAATGAAAAACTGTTTTTT.

This clone was picked up a small number of times. J is TRBJ2-7 and V is TRBV27; tentatively, D is TRBD1 (5 bases). Trimming removed 5 bases at V and 6 bases at J, with 17 bases between. Looked up from germline, CDR1 is MNHEY and CDR2 is SMNVEV (reference sequence). The CDR3 has 14 residues. CDR3 loop: CASSGINTGSEQYF. The CDR3, as DNA: TGTGCCAGCAGTGGGATCAACACAGGATCCGAGCAGTACTTC.

The chain combines TRBV10-3 with TRBJ1-3, with a weak D call TRBD1 (5 bases). Per germline, CDR1 ENHRY and CDR2 SYGVKD. The CDR3 extends over 17 amino acids. The ends were cut back, 1 base at V and 4 bases at J, with 17 bases in the middle. CDR3 residues: CAISEYGQRGTGNTIYF. The CDR3 nucleotides are TGTGCCATCAGTGAGTACGGACAACGAGGAACCGGAAACACCATATATTTT.

V and J are TRBV5-4 and TRBJ1-1; possibly TRBD1 for D (6 bases). This CDR3 is 13 amino acids long. Trimming took off 1 base at V and 4 bases at J, with 8 bases between the two ends. CDR1 is SGHNT, CDR2 YYREEE, per germline (reference sequence). The chain's CDR3 is CASSLTGTTEAFF. DNA for the CDR3: TGTGCCAGCAGCTTGACAGGGACCACTGAAGCTTTCTTT. Drawing the rest from reference TRBV5-4 and TRBJ1-1, the complete variable domain is ETGVTQSPTHLIKTRGQQVTLRCSSQSGHNTVSWYQQALGQGPQFIFQYYREEENGRGNFPPRFSGLQFPNYSSELNVNALELDDSALYLCASSLTGTTEAFFGQGTRLTVV.